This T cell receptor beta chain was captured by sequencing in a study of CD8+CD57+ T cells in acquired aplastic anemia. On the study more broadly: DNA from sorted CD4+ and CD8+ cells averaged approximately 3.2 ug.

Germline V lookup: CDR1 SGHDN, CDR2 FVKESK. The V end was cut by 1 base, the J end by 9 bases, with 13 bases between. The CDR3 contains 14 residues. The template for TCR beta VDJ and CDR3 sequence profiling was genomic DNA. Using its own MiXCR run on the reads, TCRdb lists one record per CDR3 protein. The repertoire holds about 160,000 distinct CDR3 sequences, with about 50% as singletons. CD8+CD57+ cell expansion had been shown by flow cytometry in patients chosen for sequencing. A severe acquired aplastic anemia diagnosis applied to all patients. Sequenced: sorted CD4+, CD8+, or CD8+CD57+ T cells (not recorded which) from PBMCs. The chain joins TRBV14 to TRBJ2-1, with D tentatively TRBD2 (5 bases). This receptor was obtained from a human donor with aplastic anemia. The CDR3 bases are TGTGCCAGCAGCCAAGGAACAACCGGGATTGAGCAGTTCTTC. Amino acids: CASSQGTTGIEQFF.